The rows below give T cell receptor beta chains drawn from one sample of a study of blood T cell repertoires in COVID-19. Produced via immunoSEQ multiplex PCR; TCRdb's table is partial and in-frame only. The table has tens of thousands of clones, approximately 90% seen once. The sequencing sample was made of peripheral blood. All receptors come from a woman aged 55-70 years with COVID-19, enrolled during active disease. The CDR3 runs from the conserved cysteine through the conserved F or W. Fields, in order: J gene, V gene, CDR3 protein.

TRBJ1-2	TRBV28	CASSLRHQGGYTF
TRBJ2-7	TRBV6-2/TRBV6-3	CASSSGKNSGRKSYEQYF
TRBJ1-5	TRBV29-1	CSVEGGDTNQPQHF
TRBJ1-1	TRBV10-3	CAIRARTGNSNTEAFF
TRBJ1-2	TRBV5-4	CASSPDRGLGYTF
TRBJ2-3	TRBV4-2	CASSQAAAGGITDTQYF
TRBJ2-7	TRBV11-3	CASTSSPRQGTYEQYF
TRBJ1-3	TRBV2	CASSDRGYGNTIYF
TRBJ1-4	TRBV27	CASSLSWGEEEKLFF
TRBJ2-1	TRBV29-1	CSVGPRTAYNEQFF
TRBJ2-7	TRBV12-2	CASRGGRTSGSYEQYF
TRBJ1-2	TRBV6-2/TRBV6-3	CASTPSGQPSNYGYTF
TRBJ1-1	TRBV5-1	CASGRDRAPNTEAFF
TRBJ2-2	TRBV24-1	CATSPLGRNTGELFF
TRBJ1-2	TRBV4-1	CASSRGTGTNYGYTF
TRBJ2-7	TRBV4-3	CASSPGQGTYEQYF
TRBJ2-2	TRBV5-5	CASSLGLAGGTGELFF
TRBJ2-7	TRBV7-2	CASTLTSSGFSYEQYF
TRBJ1-4	TRBV7-2	CASSFMATATNEKLFF
TRBJ1-4	TRBV6-6	CASSFNEKLFF
TRBJ2-7	TRBV4-3	CASSQDFGTVFYEQYF
TRBJ2-7	TRBV9	CASSSTSGRAYEQYF
TRBJ1-3	TRBV12-3/TRBV12-4	CAGYRHSGNTIYF
TRBJ1-2	TRBV2	CASSRKLTGGGYGYTF
TRBJ2-5	TRBV12-5	CASALDRGRKETQYF
TRBJ2-7	TRBV7-8	CASSLVSWQGAFLEQYF
TRBJ1-1	TRBV19	CASSLTGGRNTEAFF
TRBJ1-2	TRBV7-2	CASSLKEGSGYTF
TRBJ2-1	TRBV29-1	CSVEGWAGPYNEQFF
TRBJ1-1	TRBV28	CASGGGITEAFF
TRBJ1-3	TRBV7-8	CASSSQGIGNTIYF
TRBJ2-7	TRBV6-5	CASSRTGIHEQYF
TRBJ1-4	TRBV9	CASSANGQGDNEKLFF